This TCR beta chain was captured by sequencing in a study of patients and donors after allogeneic stem cell transplantation (dated by TCRdb to about 2020). The method was RT-PCR. Data came from a NextSeq 550. TCRdb redid the processing of the public reads, applying fastp at Q25 and MiXCR, and retained in-frame beta chains. Rows with one shared CDR3 protein collapse into an entry with the most common genes and DNA. The sample has 160,000 or so distinct CDR3 sequences on record, approximately 24% of them singletons. Roughly 26% of the sample goes to the ten largest clones. In the case of this clonotype: Its antigen is still unknown. Per-base qualities were not stored, and no clone one base away is much larger.

The sample taken for sequencing was blood, either unsorted or a sorted T cell fraction (not recorded which). This clonotype originated in a human donor who was either an allogeneic HSCT recipient or a stem cell or donor lymphocyte infusion donor (not recorded which). It is not recorded whose cells these are; they may come from a transplant donor.

CDR3 loop: CASSYLAGGPGEQYF. The sequenced DNA: TGTGCCAGCAGTTACCTCGCGGGGGGGCCTGGCGAGCAGTACTTC. The chain employs TRBV6-5 and TRBJ2-7, with 9 bases in between that match TRBD2. The junction shows trimming of 2 bases on V and 6 bases on J, and the gene matches do not reach 8 bases of it. The cysteine opens and the phenylalanine closes a CDR3 of 15 amino acids. The retained sequence is limited to the CDR3, 45 bases, with the frame set at the first base. Taken from the germline V gene, the CDR1 and CDR2 loops are MNHEY and SVGAGI.